Listed below are T cell receptor beta chains from one sample, sequenced in a study of blood T cell repertoires in COVID-19. Method: immunoSEQ multiplex PCR; TCRdb's copy keeps in-frame clones and lacks some. The table records fewer than 45,000 clones, approximately 81% of them present only once. Sequencing was done on a sample of peripheral blood. Source of these receptors: a human donor in a cohort sampled during active COVID-19. Both conserved end residues are part of each CDR3. Fields, in order: D gene, J gene, V gene, CDR3 protein, CDR3 DNA. A D gene is named only where the DNA matches it firmly.

TRBD1 | TRBJ1-2 | TRBV3-1/TRBV3-2 | CASSSRTGGNYGYTF | TGTGCCAGCAGCTCCAGGACAGGGGGGAACTATGGCTACACCTTC
- | TRBJ2-3 | TRBV2 | CASSEAADITDTQYF | TGTGCCAGCAGTGAAGCCGCCGACATCACAGATACGCAGTATTTT
- | TRBJ1-6 | TRBV5-4 | CASSQGTHNSPLHF | TGTGCCAGCAGCCAGGGTACGCATAATTCACCCCTCCACTTT
TRBD2 | TRBJ2-1 | TRBV7-2 | CASSEASGFAVEQFF | TGTGCCAGCAGCGAAGCTAGCGGTTTTGCCGTGGAGCAGTTCTTC
- | TRBJ2-1 | TRBV6-5 | CASSLQGEQFF | TGTGCCAGCAGTTTACAGGGTGAGCAGTTCTTC
TRBD2 | TRBJ2-1 | TRBV5-1 | CASSLGTNNEQFF | TGCGCCAGCAGCTTAGGGACTAACAATGAGCAGTTCTTC
- | TRBJ1-1 | TRBV3-1/TRBV3-2 | CASSQVQGWSEAFF | TGTGCCAGCAGCCAAGTTCAGGGCTGGAGTGAAGCTTTCTTT
TRBD1 | TRBJ2-1 | TRBV20-1 | CSAKNRQGQFF | TGCAGTGCCAAAAACCGACAGGGACAGTTCTTC
TRBD2 | TRBJ2-7 | TRBV9 | CASSFGLAGEQYF | TGTGCCAGCAGCTTCGGACTAGCGGGGGAGCAGTACTTC
- | TRBJ1-1 | TRBV5-1 | CASSVQGNTEAFF | TGCGCCAGCAGCGTCCAGGGGAACACTGAAGCTTTCTTT